Listed below are T cell receptor beta chains from one sample, sequenced in a study of low-dose radiotherapy and immunotherapy resistance in tumors. TCRdb itself ran the reads through MiXCR, one entry per CDR3 protein. The sample has tens of thousands of distinct CDR3 sequences, 15% to 20% seen once. Specimen: PBMCs, collected before treatment. These receptor sequences come from a male donor with prostate cancer. The CDR3 runs from the conserved cysteine through the conserved F or W. A D gene is named only where the DNA matches it firmly. Part of the rows lack a size; the others show once, few, many or a class for expanded clones.

size,V,J,D,CDR3,DNA
many,TRBV6-5,TRBJ2-5,TRBD2,CASSYRAGGRETQYF,TGTGCCAGCAGTTACAGGGCGGGGGGGCGAGAGACCCAGTACTTC
many,TRBV30,TRBJ2-3,TRBD2,CASAPASGKVDTQYF,TGTGCCTCAGCGCCGGCCAGCGGGAAGGTGGATACGCAGTATTTT
NA,TRBV6-2/TRBV6-3,TRBJ1-5,NA,CASSYVGDGSQPQHF,TGTGCCAGCAGTTACGTAGGGGATGGGAGTCAGCCCCAGCATTTT
many,TRBV6-6,TRBJ2-5,TRBD1,CASSYPRDRGRRETQYF,TGTGCCAGCAGTTACCCCCGGGACAGGGGGCGCCGGGAGACCCAGTACTTC
many,TRBV13,TRBJ2-1,TRBD1,CAGGQGNDEQFF,TGTGCCGGGGGACAGGGGAACGATGAGCAGTTCTTC
many,TRBV12-3/TRBV12-4,TRBJ1-1,NA,CASSFGGQNTEAFF,TGTGCCAGCAGTTTCGGGGGGCAGAACACTGAAGCTTTCTTT
NA,TRBV28,TRBJ1-2,NA,CASSEGANYGYTF,TGTGCCAGCAGTGAAGGAGCTAACTATGGCTACACCTTC
many,TRBV5-8,TRBJ1-1,TRBD1,CASRRDSEEAFF,TGTGCCAGCCGCCGGGACAGTGAAGAAGCTTTCTTT
few,TRBV30,TRBJ2-7,TRBD2,CACGLAAYYEQYF,TGTGCCTGCGGACTAGCGGCGTACTACGAGCAGTACTTC
many,TRBV7-3,TRBJ2-3,TRBD2,CASSVNSPGTSGGAGTQYF,TGTGCCAGCAGCGTTAATTCTCCCGGGACTAGCGGGGGGGCCGGTACGCAGTATTTT
many,TRBV5-1,TRBJ2-3,NA,CASQQGLTVHTQYF,TGCGCCAGCCAACAGGGCCTCACCGTTCATACGCAGTATTTT
few,TRBV20-1,TRBJ2-7,NA,CSAQVGFWSYEQYF,TGCAGTGCTCAAGTGGGCTTTTGGTCCTACGAGCAGTACTTC
many,TRBV10-3,TRBJ2-5,NA,CAISEGETQYF,TGTGCCATCAGTGAAGGGGAGACCCAGTACTTC
many,TRBV20-1,TRBJ2-1,TRBD2,CSAEGGDGNEQFF,TGCAGTGCGGAGGGAGGGGATGGGAATGAGCAGTTCTTC
NA,TRBV2,TRBJ2-4,TRBD1,CAIWTGNIQYF,TGTGCCATCTGGACAGGGAACATTCAGTACTTC
NA,TRBV7-2,TRBJ2-7,TRBD1,CASSPRGQEAYEQYF,TGTGCCAGCAGCCCCCGAGGACAGGAGGCCTACGAGCAGTACTTC
many,TRBV2,TRBJ2-3,TRBD2,CASTLAGSTDTQYF,TGTGCCAGCACTCTAGCGGGAAGCACAGATACGCAGTATTTT
NA,TRBV7-9,TRBJ2-2,NA,CASSTGTNTGELFF,TGTGCCAGCAGCACCGGGACTAACACCGGGGAGCTGTTTTTT
many,TRBV19,TRBJ1-1,NA,CASSMPPAGDTEAFF,TGTGCCAGTAGTATGCCCCCGGCCGGCGACACTGAAGCTTTCTTT
NA,TRBV6-2/TRBV6-3,TRBJ2-1,NA,CASSYGATTYNEQFF,TGTGCCAGCAGTTACGGCGCTACTACCTACAATGAGCAGTTCTTC
once,TRBV7-8,TRBJ2-1,NA,CASSNYRGTSYNEQFF,TGTGCCAGCAGCAACTATCGTGGGACTTCCTACAATGAGCAGTTCTTC
many,TRBV2,TRBJ1-5,NA,CASSEVSLGSNQPQHF,TGTGCCAGCAGTGAAGTGAGTCTCGGTAGCAATCAGCCCCAGCATTTT
NA,TRBV21-1,TRBJ2-7,NA,CASSKEDRGHAYEQYF,TGTGCCAGCAGCAAAGAAGACAGGGGGCATGCCTACGAGCAGTACTTC
many,TRBV25-1,TRBJ1-3,NA,CASSDGGTGNTIYF,TGTGCCAGCAGTGACGGGGGAACTGGAAACACCATATATTTT
many,TRBV30,TRBJ2-1,NA,CAWRPYNEQFF,TGTGCCTGGAGACCCTACAATGAGCAGTTCTTC
many,TRBV12-3/TRBV12-4,TRBJ2-1,NA,CASSFLTGQFF,TGTGCCAGCAGTTTTCTAACGGGGCAGTTCTTC
many,TRBV12-3/TRBV12-4,TRBJ2-7,TRBD1,CASSPIPGTGSSYEQYF,TGTGCCAGCAGCCCCATCCCCGGGACAGGGTCCTCCTACGAGCAGTACTTC
NA,TRBV6-2/TRBV6-3,TRBJ2-2,NA,CASSRAALGELFF,TGTGCCAGCAGCCGAGCGGCCCTCGGAGAGCTGTTTTTT
NA,TRBV7-2,TRBJ2-2,TRBD2,CASSFTVPGGRTGELFF,TGTGCCAGCAGCTTTACGGTGCCGGGGGGGCGGACCGGGGAGCTGTTTTTT
NA,TRBV5-1,TRBJ2-1,TRBD1,CASSLGDRGYNEQFF,TGCGCCAGCAGCTTGGGAGACAGGGGCTACAATGAGCAGTTCTTC
few,TRBV11-2,TRBJ2-6,NA,CASRPGLSGANVLTF,TGTGCCAGCAGGCCTGGACTTTCTGGGGCCAACGTCCTGACTTTC
many,TRBV29-1,TRBJ2-5,NA,CSVEDWSQGGETQYF,TGCAGCGTTGAAGATTGGTCCCAGGGGGGAGAGACCCAGTACTTC
NA,TRBV11-2,TRBJ2-2,TRBD2,CASSLRGGLVTPGELFF,TGTGCCAGCAGCTTAAGGGGGGGACTAGTCACGCCCGGGGAGCTGTTTTTT
many,TRBV20-1,TRBJ2-1,NA,CSVRILGSYNEQFF,TGCAGTGTTAGGATCCTAGGTTCCTACAATGAGCAGTTCTTC
many,TRBV3-1,TRBJ2-5,NA,CASSPTGAGETQYF,TGTGCCAGCAGCCCCACGGGGGCGGGAGAGACCCAGTACTTC
many,TRBV4-2,TRBJ2-1,TRBD2,CASSQEATLAGYYNEQFF,TGTGCCAGCAGCCAAGAGGCCACACTAGCGGGGTACTACAATGAGCAGTTCTTC
many,TRBV5-1,TRBJ1-5,TRBD1,CASSFEGGDGQPQHF,TGCGCCAGCAGCTTTGAAGGGGGCGACGGTCAGCCCCAGCATTTT
many,TRBV3-1,TRBJ1-5,NA,CASSQDPGSNQPQHF,TGTGCCAGCAGCCAAGATCCGGGTAGCAATCAGCCCCAGCATTTT
many,TRBV20-1,TRBJ2-1,TRBD2,CSAPLRGGSSYNEQFF,TGCAGTGCCCCCTTACGAGGCGGGAGCTCCTACAATGAGCAGTTCTTC
many,TRBV12-3/TRBV12-4,TRBJ1-5,NA,CASSLSPRGQPQHF,TGTGCCAGCAGTTTAAGTCCGAGGGGTCAGCCCCAGCATTTT
many,TRBV5-1,TRBJ1-2,NA,CASSGSLRGYTF,TGCGCCAGCAGTGGCTCCCTACGTGGCTACACCTTC
many,TRBV5-1,TRBJ1-1,NA,CASSLGGPNTEAFF,TGCGCCAGCAGCTTGGGGGGGCCGAACACTGAAGCTTTCTTT
many,TRBV5-1,TRBJ2-1,NA,CASRWDKYNEQFF,TGCGCCAGCAGGTGGGACAAATACAATGAGCAGTTCTTC
many,TRBV5-1,TRBJ1-3,NA,CASRAGTPFSGNTIYF,TGCGCCAGCAGGGCCGGGACACCGTTCTCTGGAAACACCATATATTTT
many,TRBV6-2/TRBV6-3,TRBJ2-7,TRBD1,CASSDQGVTREQYF,TGTGCCAGCAGCGACCAGGGGGTAACACGCGAGCAGTACTTC
many,TRBV7-9,TRBJ2-7,TRBD1,CASSKGTEYEQYF,TGTGCCAGCAGCAAAGGGACAGAATACGAGCAGTACTTC
many,TRBV11-2,TRBJ2-1,NA,CASSPGFNNEQFF,TGTGCCAGCAGCCCGGGCTTCAACAATGAGCAGTTCTTC
once,TRBV29-1,TRBJ2-3,NA,CSVGSDTQYF,TGCAGCGTTGGCTCTGATACGCAGTATTTT
many,TRBV7-2,TRBJ2-7,NA,CASSLAGGAIIYEQYF,TGTGCCAGCAGCTTAGCCGGCGGGGCAATCATCTACGAGCAGTACTTC
many,TRBV5-4,TRBJ2-5,NA,CASSSNNEETQYF,TGTGCCAGCAGCTCAAATAACGAGGAGACCCAGTACTTC
many,TRBV7-2,TRBJ2-7,NA,CASSSSGYYEGQYF,TGTGCCAGCAGCTCCTCAGGGTATTACGAAGGGCAGTACTTC
many,TRBV2,TRBJ2-1,TRBD1,CASTEGQPYNEQFF,TGTGCCAGCACCGAGGGACAGCCCTACAATGAGCAGTTCTTC
many,TRBV5-1,TRBJ2-7,NA,CASSGRWGTRYEQYF,TGCGCCAGCAGCGGTCGGTGGGGGACGAGGTACGAGCAGTACTTC
many,TRBV6-1,TRBJ1-6,NA,CASSEFGGSHNSPLHF,TGTGCCAGCAGTGAATTCGGGGGCAGCCATAATTCACCCCTCCACTTT
many,TRBV7-8,TRBJ2-1,TRBD2,CASSFASGGTEQFF,TGTGCCAGCAGCTTTGCTAGCGGGGGGACTGAGCAGTTCTTC
many,TRBV12-5,TRBJ2-1,NA,CASGLGDEQFF,TGTGCTAGTGGTTTGGGGGATGAGCAGTTCTTC
many,TRBV20-1,TRBJ1-4,TRBD1,CSVRDRDRGGKLFF,TGCAGTGTCAGGGACCGGGACAGGGGGGGAAAACTGTTTTTT
medium-sized,TRBV18,TRBJ1-6,NA,CASSPIIPGSNSPLHF,TGTGCCAGCTCACCAATTATTCCAGGGTCGAATTCACCCCTCCACTTT